This TCR beta chain was identified in a study of T cell responses to AZD1222 COVID-19 vaccine. Remarks on this clone: Its antigen remains unknown.

Study-wide findings and caveats: Repertoires were collected only later (after the peak T cell response had occurred). White British ancestry dominated among donors, who included more females, and clonal diversity was possibly underestimated. Spike was spanned by vaccine-associated CD4 TCRs, which were dominant at 160-218 and 743-854. Just five or six AZD1222 recipients were seropositive at baseline.

The CDR3 consists of 15 residues. Germline V gene sequence: CDR1 SGHAT, CDR2 FQNNGV. V was shortened by 4 bases and J by 2 bases, with 11 bases between the two germline ends. Sequencing used immunoSEQ multiplex PCR; TCRdb keeps in-frame clones, though not all of them. The table lists 100,000 to 150,000 clones, over 80% of them singletons. The source material was peripheral blood, sampled on day 0 of AZD1222 vaccination. V gene TRBV11-2 combines with J gene TRBJ2-2, with TRBD2 as a possible D gene (6 bases). This receptor was obtained from an adult in good health. The CDR3: CASSSLASNTGELFF. CDR3 nucleotides: TGTGCCAGCAGCTCTCTAGCGTCAAACACCGGGGAGCTGTTTTTT.